Sequencing of this T cell receptor (beta chain) was carried out in a study of CD8+ T cells in alopecia areata. Study overall: Patients in the treated group were given tofacitinib by mouth, 5 to 10 mg twice a day.

The CDR3 length is 17 residues. Trimming removed 1 base from V and 5 bases from J, with 17 bases in between. CDR1 and CDR2 from the germline V gene are LGHNA and YSLEER. It was cDNA, reverse transcribed from extracted RNA, that served as the sequencing template. Assay used: immunoSEQ multiplex PCR; TCRdb lists only in-frame clones, some missing. The table has 80,000 to 100,000 clones, roughly two fifths seen once; the top ten hold around 19%. As for treatment: oral pan-JAK inhibitor, 5-10 mg twice daily. It was from alopecia areata patients that lesional scalp punch biopsies and peripheral blood were collected.

The receptor comes from a human donor with alopecia areata. Sequencing used CD8+ T cells sorted from blood, obtained at week 24, from a patient treated with tofacitinib. The chain is built from TRBV4-3 and TRBJ2-2; tentatively, D is TRBD1 or TRBD2 (6 bases each). For the CDR3, the DNA is TGCGCCAGCAGCCAAGGGACACTAGGGGGGTTAACCGGGGAGCTGTTTTTT. Protein product: CASSQGTLGGLTGELFF.